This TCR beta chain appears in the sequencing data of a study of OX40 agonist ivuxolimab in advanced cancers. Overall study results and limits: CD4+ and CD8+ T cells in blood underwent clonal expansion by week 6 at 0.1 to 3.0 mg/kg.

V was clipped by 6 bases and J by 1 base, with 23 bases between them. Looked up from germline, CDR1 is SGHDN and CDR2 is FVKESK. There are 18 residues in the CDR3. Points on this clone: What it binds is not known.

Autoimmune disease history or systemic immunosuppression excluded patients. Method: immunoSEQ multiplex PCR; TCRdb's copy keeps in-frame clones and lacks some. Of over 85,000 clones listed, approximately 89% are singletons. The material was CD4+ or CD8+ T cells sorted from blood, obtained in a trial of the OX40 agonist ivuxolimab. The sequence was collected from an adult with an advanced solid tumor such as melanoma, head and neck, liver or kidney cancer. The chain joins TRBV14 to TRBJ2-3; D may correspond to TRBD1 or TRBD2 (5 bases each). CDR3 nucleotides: TGTGCCAGCAGTTCCGGGACGTTACTAGAAAGGGGCACAGATACGCAGTATTTT. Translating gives CASSSGTLLERGTDTQYF.